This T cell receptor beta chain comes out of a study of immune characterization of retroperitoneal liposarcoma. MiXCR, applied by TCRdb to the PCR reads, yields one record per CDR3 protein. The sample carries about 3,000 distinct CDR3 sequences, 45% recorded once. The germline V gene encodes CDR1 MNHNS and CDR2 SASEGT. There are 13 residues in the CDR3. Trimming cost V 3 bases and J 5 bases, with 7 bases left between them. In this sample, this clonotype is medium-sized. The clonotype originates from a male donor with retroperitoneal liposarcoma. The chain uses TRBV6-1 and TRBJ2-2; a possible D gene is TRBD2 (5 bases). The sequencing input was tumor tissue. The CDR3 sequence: CASSDEGTGELFF. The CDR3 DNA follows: TGTGCCAGCAGTGACGAGGGTACCGGGGAGCTGTTTTTT.